This T cell receptor beta chain came from a study of T-cell memory formation after mild COVID-19 (dated by TCRdb to 2020 to 2023). At the level of the whole study: Most TCR sequence clusters were specific to one of the two donors. In a couple of donors, T-cell clones that expanded and contracted after mild COVID-19 were tracked by sequencing TCRalpha and TCRbeta repertoires over time. The cohort comprised two young, previously healthy adult volunteers, one female and one male. Broader findings and caveats from the paper: Balanced CD4/CD8 phenotypes were observed for clones contracting from day 15 to 85, whereas a bias towards CD4+ was observed for a second wave of clones expanding from day 15 to 37. Some responding clones were found in pre-infection memory, which suggests that pre-existing cross-reactive memory T cells took part in the SARS-CoV-2 response. Contracting CD4+ clones were located mainly in the CM and EM memory subsets, whereas CD8+ clones were found to be enriched in EMRA. SARS-CoV-2 specificity was not confirmed for the second-wave clones peaking on day 37. Only two mild cases were covered by the study, and larger cohorts that include severe cases with pre-infection samples were considered necessary.

This clonotype came up a few times. No cognate antigen has been identified for it. Base qualities are not provided; no much larger clone lies one nucleotide away. TCRdb lists the instrument as Illumina NovaSeq 6000. Using 5'RACE with constant-segment primers, TCRalpha and TCRbeta cDNA libraries were constructed, with sample barcodes and unique molecular identifiers added in the process. RNA was extracted from every sample with Trizol reagent. The libraries were amplified in two PCR steps, and the second step added a second sample barcode and Illumina TruSeq adapters. Libraries were sequenced on an Illumina NovaSeq with 2 x 150 bp paired-end reads. Per the source publication's procedure: Demultiplexing of reads and collapsing into UMI-guided consensus sequences were performed with migec v1.2.7. With mixcr v2.1.11, UMI consensuses were aligned to TRA and TRB V and J templates and assembled into clonotypes. Expanded or contracted clonotypes were those called significant by both edgeR and NoisET, with noise models trained on biological replicates. For edgeR calls, the cutoffs were a false discovery rate-adjusted p below 0.01 and a log2 fold-change threshold of 1. As an exploratory analysis of dynamics, PCA with hierarchical clustering was applied to max-normalized trajectories of the 1000 most abundant clonotypes. Separately sequenced CD4+ and CD8+ repertoires were used to assign a CD4 or CD8 phenotype to each responding clone. TCRdb cleaned the public reads at Q25 with fastp, built clones with MiXCR and kept in-frame beta chains. Rows are unified per CDR3 protein, each entry keeping the most common DNA and genes. V and J calls and clone size were set by TCRdb, not the authors. Recorded for this sample are a few hundred thousand distinct CDR3 sequences; 20% to 25% of them occurred a single time. The biggest ten clones account for under 15% of the sample.

The CDR3 goes from the cysteine to the phenylalanine over 16 residues. Of all the DNA, just the CDR3 is kept, 48 bases in frame from base 1. Ficoll-Paque density gradient centrifugation was the method used to isolate PBMCs. This clonotype was obtained from an adult woman who had mild COVID-19 (a few samples of this study predate the infection). The sample titles of this study are shuffled in the database, so cell type and time point are left out; the donor was told from shared clones. This sequence uses TRBV12-1 and TRBJ1-2; whether TRBD1, the table's D call, matches the DNA was not checked. TRBV12-1 is given as a pseudogene. What was sequenced was PBMCs or a T cell subset sorted from them (not recorded which). The nucleotide sequence reads TGTGCCAGCAGCTTGATTGACAGCCTCAGTAACTATGGCTACACCTTC. Its translation is CASSLIDSLSNYGYTF.